Presented here are 16 T cell receptor beta chains from one specimen sequenced in a study of blood T cell repertoires in COVID-19. The assay was immunoSEQ multiplex PCR, and TCRdb's table has in-frame clones only and misses some. Here the sample spans under 450,000 clones, about 86% being singletons. The sequencing input was peripheral blood. The receptors derive from a woman in her sixties with COVID-19, enrolled during active disease.

The CDR3 DNA is TGTGCCACCAGCAGAGGCGATGCGGGGGCCTACGAGCAGTACTTC. Its translation is CATSRGDAGAYEQYF. The V and J genes are TRBV15 and TRBJ2-7; 7 bases match TRBD2. Trimming removed 1 base from V and 2 bases from J; junction bases left unmatched: 5. The CDR3 contains 15 residues. The germline CDR1 and CDR2 sequences are LNHNV and YYDKDF (reference sequence).

The V and J genes are TRBV5-1 and TRBJ2-6; D gene uncertain. The CDR3 is made up of 17 amino acids. The germline V and J ends were trimmed by 0 bases and 0 bases, with 10 bases remaining between them. Germline lookup yields CDR1 SGHRS and CDR2 YFSETQ. CDR3 amino acids: CASSLDGAISGANVLTF. In DNA form, the CDR3 reads TGCGCCAGCAGCTTGGACGGAGCGATCTCTGGGGCCAACGTCCTGACTTTC.

This sequence joins TRBV2 and TRBJ1-2; 9 bases line up with TRBD1. CDR3 length equals 14 residues. The V and J ends lost 6 bases and 5 bases, in that order; junction bases with no gene match: 7. The germline V gene has CDR1 SNHLY and CDR2 FYNNEI. CDR3 region: CASSPQGASYGYTF. For the CDR3, the DNA is TGTGCCAGCAGCCCACAGGGGGCGTCTTATGGCTACACCTTC. The variable domain in full, completed from reference TRBV2 and TRBJ1-2, reads EPEVTQTPSHQVTQMGQEVILRCVPISNHLYFYWYRQILGQKVEFLVSFYNNEISEKSEIFDDQFSVERPDGSNFTLKIRSTKLEDSAMYFCASSPQGASYGYTFGSGTRLTVV.

The rearrangement joins TRBV3-1 (or the pseudogene TRBV3-2) to TRBJ1-3; D not resolved. The CDR3 spans 15 residues. The germline gives CDR1 LGHDT, CDR2 YNNKEL (reference sequence). The V gene lost 0 bases and the J gene lost 4 bases, with 10 bases spanning the gap. The DNA for the CDR3 is TGTGCCAGCAGCCAAGATGCCGGTTACGGAAACACCATATATTTT. Translating it yields CASSQDAGYGNTIYF.

The CDR3 coding sequence is TGTGCCATCAGGGCCGAGGGCGCTGGGGCCAACGTCCTGACTTTC. Translation gives CAIRAEGAGANVLTF. The V call is TRBV10-3, the J call TRBJ2-6, with D possibly matching TRBD2 (5 bases). V was pared by 6 bases and J by 2 bases, with 11 bases between. The CDR3 contains 15 residues. CDR1 is ENHRY, CDR2 SYGVKD, per germline.

This clone came up once. This CDR3 is CASSETRQGSGELFF. CDR3 in DNA: TGTGCCAGCAGTGAAACCAGACAGGGGTCCGGGGAGCTGTTTTTT. The V and J genes are TRBV6-1 and TRBJ2-2; 8 bases fit TRBD1. Germline values: CDR1 MNHNS, CDR2 SASEGT. J gave up 6 bases and V 2 bases, and 5 bases lay outside the gene matches. There are 15 residues in the CDR3.

This chain connects TRBV20-1 to TRBJ1-1; no reliable D call. Germline assignment: CDR1 DFQATT and CDR2 SNEGSKA (reference sequence). V gave up 3 bases and J gave up 4 bases, with 12 bases separating them. CDR3 length: 13 amino acids. The CDR3 spells CSASDGVGTEAFF. Written as DNA, the CDR3 is TGCAGTGCTAGTGACGGGGTTGGCACTGAAGCTTTCTTT.

This chain connects TRBV13 to TRBJ1-1, with 7 bases aligning to TRBD1. CDR3 length: 15 residues. The trim removed 5 bases at V and 6 bases at J, leaving 12 bases unmatched. CDR1 and CDR2 (germline): PRHDT, FYEKMQ (reference sequence). CDR3: CASSLEPGQISEAFF. The CDR3 region has the DNA TGTGCCAGCAGCCTAGAACCGGGACAGATCTCTGAAGCTTTCTTT.

The V call is TRBV9, the J call TRBJ1-1, with D perhaps matching TRBD1 (6 bases). V was clipped by 3 bases and J by 7 bases, with 10 bases between them. CDR1 is SGDLS, CDR2 YYNGEE, per germline. The CDR3 length is 12 residues. The CDR3: CASSARGSEAFF. Here the CDR3 DNA reads TGTGCCAGCAGCGCAAGGGGGAGTGAAGCTTTCTTT.

This chain connects TRBV19 to TRBJ2-3; TRBD1 matches at 12 bases. V lost 5 bases and J lost 7; bases outside the gene matches: 7. CDR1 is LNHDA, CDR2 SQIVND, per germline (reference sequence). This CDR3 has 15 amino acids. The CDR3 region is CASSPGTGGSNTQYF. The CDR3 DNA reads as TGTGCCAGTAGTCCGGGGACAGGGGGCTCGAATACGCAGTATTTT. The variable domain in full, completed from reference TRBV19 and TRBJ2-3, reads DGGITQSPKYLFRKEGQNVTLSCEQNLNHDAMYWYRQDPGQGLRLIYYSQIVNDFQKGDIAEGYSVSREKKESFPLTVTSAQKNPTAFYLCASSPGTGGSNTQYFGPGTRLTVL.

The chain has TRBV6-1 and TRBJ2-4; possibly TRBD1 for D (5 bases). V was shortened by 6 bases and J by 5 bases, with 17 bases between the two germline ends. Germline V CDR1 and CDR2: MNHNS, SASEGT. This CDR3 is built from 15 residues. In nucleotides, the CDR3 is TGTGCCAGCAGCTCGGCCCAGGGTCCCCAAAACATTCAGTACTTC. The encoded protein is CASSSAQGPQNIQYF.

This rearrangement joins TRBV2 to TRBJ1-2, with 7 bases aligning to TRBD1. Germline-derived CDR1 and CDR2 are SNHLY and FYNNEI. The CDR3 contains 15 residues. V lost 6 bases, J lost 4 bases, and 11 bases stayed unmatched. The CDR3, as DNA: TGTGCCAGCAGCTCGGACAGGTTAGCTCCCTATGGCTACACCTTC. Amino acid sequence: CASSSDRLAPYGYTF.

Regarding this clone: At one end the junction does not follow the germline gene, possibly because of a read error. The chain combines TRBV9 with TRBJ2-3; 11 bases are shared with TRBD2. The germline gives CDR1 SGDLS, CDR2 YYNGEE. The CDR3 extends over 16 amino acids. CDR3 in DNA: TGTGCCAGCAGCGTTAGCGGGGGGGCTAGCACAGATACGCGGTATTTT. This codes for CASSVSGGASTDTRYF.

This clone was seen once. V usage is TRBV29-1 and J usage is TRBJ1-1, with 7 nucleotides matching TRBD1. This CDR3 has 13 residues. V trimming: 6 bases; J trimming: 1 base; junction bases outside the gene matches: 5. In germline, CDR1 is SQVTM, CDR2 ANQGSEA. In DNA, the CDR3 is TGCAGCGTCTCCGGGACAGCGAACACTGAAGCTTTCTTT. Amino acids: CSVSGTANTEAFF.

Details on this clone: Other DNA variants within this sample encode the same CDR3. The chain joins TRBV10-1 to TRBJ2-4, with 7 nucleotides matching TRBD1. This CDR3 region has 13 residues. V was clipped by 6 bases and J by 5 bases; unmatched bases: 4. Germline CDR1 is WNHNN and CDR2 is SYGVQD (reference sequence). CDR3 amino acids: CASSRDRENIQYF. The DNA of the CDR3 is TGCGCCAGCAGCCGCGACAGGGAAAACATTCAGTACTTC.

CDR3 sequence: CASSFGSRRETQYF. Written as DNA, the CDR3 is TGTGCCAGCAGCTTTGGCTCAAGGCGGGAGACCCAGTACTTC. The V and J genes are TRBV7-9 and TRBJ2-5; no clear D gene. Germline CDR1 reads SEHNR; CDR2 reads FQNEAQ (reference sequence). V dropped 3 bases and J dropped 5 bases, with 13 bases sitting between them. The CDR3 runs to 14 residues.